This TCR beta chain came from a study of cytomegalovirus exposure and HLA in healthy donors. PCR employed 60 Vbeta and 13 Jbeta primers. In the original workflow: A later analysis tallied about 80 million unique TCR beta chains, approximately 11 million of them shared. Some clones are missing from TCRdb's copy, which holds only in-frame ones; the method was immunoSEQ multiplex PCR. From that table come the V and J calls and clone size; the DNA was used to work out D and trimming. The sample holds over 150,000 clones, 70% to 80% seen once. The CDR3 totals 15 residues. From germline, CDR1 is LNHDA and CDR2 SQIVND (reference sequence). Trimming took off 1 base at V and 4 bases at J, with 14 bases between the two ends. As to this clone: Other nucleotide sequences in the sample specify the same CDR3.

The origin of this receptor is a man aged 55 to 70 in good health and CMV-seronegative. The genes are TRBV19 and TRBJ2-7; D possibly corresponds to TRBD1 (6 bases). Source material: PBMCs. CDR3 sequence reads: CASSIAPGRGYEQYF. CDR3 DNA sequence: TGTGCCAGTAGTATAGCCCCGGGCAGGGGATACGAGCAGTACTTC.